Included here is one T cell receptor beta chain sequence, with context. Profiling relied on immunoSEQ multiplex PCR, and the TCRdb table lists in-frame clones only, not all of them. The table includes around 24,000 clones, 20% to 30% detected once. Time point: after neoadjuvant nivolumab, at surgical resection. The data were obtained in a study of neoadjuvant anti-PD-1 for oral cavity cancer. This CDR3 spans 12 amino acids. The V and J ends lost 3 bases and 6 bases respectively, with 7 bases between them. From germline, CDR1 is MDHEN and CDR2 SYDVKM. This specimen consisted of tumor tissue, obtained after nivolumab (anti-PD-1) treatment. This clonotype was sampled from a person aged 40 to 85 with oral cavity squamous cell carcinoma. The rearrangement links TRBV28 to TRBJ2-3; D is ambiguous. CDR3 bases: TGTGCCAGCAGTTTCGGATACGATACGCAGTATTTT. Translation: CASSFGYDTQYF.